This TCR beta chain was sequenced for a study of T cell repertoires in cytomegalovirus infection. Study-wide background: Both a matching HLA type and CMV infection were indicated by public TCR beta signatures. Study results and caveats: The ex vivo response was dominated by HLA-C-restricted CMV-specific TCR beta clonotypes. Adding up the frequency of public TCR beta families identified people who carried CMV plus the relevant HLA.

This clonotype was seen repeatedly, ten times or more. Its cognate antigen is unknown. V was trimmed by 0 bases and J by 3 bases, leaving 11 bases between them. CDR1 is DFQATT, CDR2 SNEGSKA, per germline (reference sequence). This CDR3 comprises 14 residues. MiXCR was run by TCRdb on the reads, yielding one entry per CDR3 protein. The sample lists around 230,000 distinct CDR3 sequences; around 6.2% were seen once. Material: PBMCs. This clonotype originated in a human donor in good health (CMV status not recorded). Some clones in this sample may be carry-over from other donors' samples. The chain couples TRBV20-1 to TRBJ2-5, with D perhaps matching TRBD1 (7 bases). The CDR3 DNA reads as TGCAGTGCTAGAGAGGCAGGGGGGAAAGAGACCCAGTACTTC. Its translation: CSAREAGGKETQYF.